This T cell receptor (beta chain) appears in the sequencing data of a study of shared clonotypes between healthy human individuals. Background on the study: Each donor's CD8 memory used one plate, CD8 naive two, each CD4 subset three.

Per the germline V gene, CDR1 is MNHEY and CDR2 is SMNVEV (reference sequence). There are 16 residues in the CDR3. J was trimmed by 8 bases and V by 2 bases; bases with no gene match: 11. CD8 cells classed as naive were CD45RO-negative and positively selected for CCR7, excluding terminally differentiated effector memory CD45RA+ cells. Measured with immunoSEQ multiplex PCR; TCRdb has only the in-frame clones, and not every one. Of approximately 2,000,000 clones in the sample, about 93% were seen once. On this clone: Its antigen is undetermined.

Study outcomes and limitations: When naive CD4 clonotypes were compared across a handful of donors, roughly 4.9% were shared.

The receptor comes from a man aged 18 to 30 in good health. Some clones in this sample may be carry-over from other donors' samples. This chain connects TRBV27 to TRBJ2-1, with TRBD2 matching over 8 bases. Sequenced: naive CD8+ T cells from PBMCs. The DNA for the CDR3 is TGTGCCAGCAGTTTAGTGGGCGGGAGGTGGACCGATGAGCAGTTCTTC. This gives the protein CASSLVGGRWTDEQFF.